These 6 T cell receptor beta chains were all obtained from the same sample, sequenced in a study of regulatory T cells in long-lasting Graves disease. The time point denotes: persistent/refractory GD, antithyroid drugs over 5 years with positive TRAb. The TCR library used RNA extracted from PBMCs. In building TCR beta libraries, iRepertoire HTBI primers were used together with Arm-PCR of CDR3 regions. A single record per CDR3 protein comes from TCRdb applying MiXCR to the multiplex PCR reads. This table has 300,000 to 350,000 distinct CDR3 sequences, roughly a fifth appearing once. The sequenced sample was peripheral blood mononuclear cells (PBMCs), obtained when the disease was refractory, from a patient treated with antithyroid drugs. The receptors were gathered from a female donor with Graves disease.

This clonotype was seen more than once but under ten times. The gene calls are TRBV12-3 or TRBV12-4 and TRBJ1-2; maybe TRBD1 (6 bases). The CDR3 consists of 13 residues. V lost 6 bases and J lost 5, with 13 bases in between. The CDR3 region has the DNA TGTGCCAGCAGGCCGCGGACAGATTATGGCTACACCTTC. Translated, it gives CASRPRTDYGYTF.

The sample holds many counts of this clonotype. This rearrangement joins TRBV27 to TRBJ1-6; D is unclear. The germline V and J ends were trimmed by 1 base and 5 bases, with 9 bases remaining between them. Germline CDR1 is MNHEY and CDR2 is SMNVEV (reference sequence). This CDR3 comprises 15 residues. This CDR3 is CASSLLVPDNSPLHF. Here the CDR3 DNA reads TGTGCCAGCAGTTTATTGGTTCCCGATAATTCACCCCTCCACTTT.

The chain combines TRBV5-1 with TRBJ2-7; 8 nucleotides match TRBD2. Trimming cost V 3 bases and J 6 bases; bases outside gene matches: 8. The V gene's germline CDR1 is SGHRS and CDR2 YFSETQ. CDR3 length equals 14 residues. The CDR3 bases are TGCGCCAGCAGCTCGGTAGGGACTAGAAGCGAGCAGTACTTC. Amino acids: CASSSVGTRSEQYF. Looking up the rest from reference TRBV5-1 and TRBJ2-7 gives the full variable domain: KAGVTQTPRYLIKTRGQQVTLSCSPISGHRSVSWYQQTPGQGLQFLFEYFSETQRNKGNFPGRFSGRQFSNSRSEMNVSTLELGDSALYLCASSSVGTRSEQYFGPGTRLTVT.

This clonotype occurred a few times. The chain couples TRBV14 to TRBJ1-6; D not certain. Trimming removed 3 bases from V and 12 bases from J, with 6 bases in between. Germline V gene lookup returns CDR1 SGHDN and CDR2 FVKESK. The CDR3 spans 11 residues. CDR3 DNA: TGTGCCAGCAGCCATGGGGTACCCCTCCACTTT. It specifies CASSHGVPLHF.

This clonotype was counted only a few times. The V and J genes are TRBV4-1 and TRBJ2-7; TRBD1 might be the D (7 bases). The CDR3 sequence is 14 residues long. Germline V gene data show CDR1 as MGHRA and CDR2 as YSYEKL. Trimming pared 4 bases from V and 6 bases from J, leaving 16 bases between. The CDR3 nucleotides read TGCGCCAGCAGCCCCCCCGACAGGGACTTCGAGCAGTACTTC. Amino acid sequence: CASSPPDRDFEQYF.

This clonotype is a singleton in its sample. A much bigger clone sits one base away, suggesting this may be a read error. J is TRBJ2-7 and V is TRBV28, with 11 bases lining up with TRBD2. The CDR3 has 15 amino acids. The germline gives CDR1 MDHEN, CDR2 SYDVKM. Here the CDR3 DNA reads TGTGCCAGCAGTTTGGGACTAGCGGAGATATACGAGCAGTGCTTC. Translation gives CASSLGLAEIYEQCF.